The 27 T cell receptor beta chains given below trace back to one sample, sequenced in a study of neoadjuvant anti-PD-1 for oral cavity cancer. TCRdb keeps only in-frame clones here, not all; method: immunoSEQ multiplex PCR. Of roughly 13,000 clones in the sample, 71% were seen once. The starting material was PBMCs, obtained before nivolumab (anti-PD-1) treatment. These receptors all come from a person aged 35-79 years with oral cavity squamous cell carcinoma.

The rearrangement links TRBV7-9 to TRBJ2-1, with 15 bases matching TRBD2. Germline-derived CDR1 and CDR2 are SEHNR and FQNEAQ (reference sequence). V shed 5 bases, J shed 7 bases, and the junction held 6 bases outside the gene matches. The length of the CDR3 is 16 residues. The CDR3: CASSTRTSGRGNEQFF. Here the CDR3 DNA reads TGTGCCAGCAGCACCCGGACTAGCGGGAGGGGTAATGAGCAGTTCTTC.

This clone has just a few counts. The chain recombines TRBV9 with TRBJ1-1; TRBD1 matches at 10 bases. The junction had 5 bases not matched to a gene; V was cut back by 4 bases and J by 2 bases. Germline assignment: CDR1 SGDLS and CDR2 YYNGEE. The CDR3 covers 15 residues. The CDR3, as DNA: TGTGCCAGCAGCACCGGGACAGGGGATAACACTGAAGCTTTCTTT. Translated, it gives CASSTGTGDNTEAFF.

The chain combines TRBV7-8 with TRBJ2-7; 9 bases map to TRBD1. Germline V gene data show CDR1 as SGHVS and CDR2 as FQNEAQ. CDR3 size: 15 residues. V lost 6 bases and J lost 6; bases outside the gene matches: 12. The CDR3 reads CASREGQGRGAEQYF. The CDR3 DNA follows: TGTGCCAGCAGAGAGGGACAGGGTCGTGGGGCCGAGCAGTACTTC.

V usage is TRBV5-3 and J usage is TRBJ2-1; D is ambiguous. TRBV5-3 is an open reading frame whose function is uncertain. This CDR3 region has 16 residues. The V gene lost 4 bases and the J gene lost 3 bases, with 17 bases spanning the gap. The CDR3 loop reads CARSPPQVPNYNEQFF. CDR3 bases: TGTGCCAGAAGCCCTCCACAAGTTCCCAACTACAATGAGCAGTTCTTC.

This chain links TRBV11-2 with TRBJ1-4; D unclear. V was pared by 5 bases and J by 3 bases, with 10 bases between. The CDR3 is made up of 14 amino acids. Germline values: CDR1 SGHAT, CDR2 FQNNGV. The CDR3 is CASSRRTANEKLFF. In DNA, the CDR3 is TGTGCCAGCAGCCGCCGGACCGCTAATGAAAAACTGTTTTTT.

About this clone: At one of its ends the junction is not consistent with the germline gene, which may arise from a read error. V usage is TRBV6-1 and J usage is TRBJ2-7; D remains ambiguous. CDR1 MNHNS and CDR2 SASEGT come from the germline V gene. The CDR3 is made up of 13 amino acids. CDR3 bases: TGTGCAAGCAACCGGGTAAGCTCCTACGAGCAGTACTTC. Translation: CASNRVSSYEQYF.

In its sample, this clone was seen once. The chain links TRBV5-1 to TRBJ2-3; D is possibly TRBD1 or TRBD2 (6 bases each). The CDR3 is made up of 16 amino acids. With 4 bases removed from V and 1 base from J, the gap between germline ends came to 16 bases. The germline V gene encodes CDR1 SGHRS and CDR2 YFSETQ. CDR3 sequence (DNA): TGCGCCAGCAGCCTCCAACAGGGAGGAGGCACAGATACGCAGTATTTT. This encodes CASSLQQGGGTDTQYF.

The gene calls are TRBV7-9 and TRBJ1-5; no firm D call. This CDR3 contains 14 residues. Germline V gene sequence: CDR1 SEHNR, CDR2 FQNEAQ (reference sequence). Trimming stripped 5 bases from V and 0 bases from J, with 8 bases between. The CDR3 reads CASSAGPSNQPQHF. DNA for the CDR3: TGTGCCAGCAGCGCCGGTCCTAGCAATCAGCCCCAGCATTTT.

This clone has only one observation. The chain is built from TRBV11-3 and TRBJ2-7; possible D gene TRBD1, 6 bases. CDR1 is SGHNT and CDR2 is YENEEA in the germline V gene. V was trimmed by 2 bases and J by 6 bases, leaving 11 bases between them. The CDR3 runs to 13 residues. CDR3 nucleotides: TGTGCCAGCAGCTTAAGGGACACAGGCGAGCAGTACTTC. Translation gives CASSLRDTGEQYF.

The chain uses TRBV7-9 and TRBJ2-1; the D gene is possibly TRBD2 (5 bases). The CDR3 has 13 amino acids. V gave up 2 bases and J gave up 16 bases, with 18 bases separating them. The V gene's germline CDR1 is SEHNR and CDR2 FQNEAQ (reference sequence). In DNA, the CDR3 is TGTGCCAGCAGCTTACACGGTGACTACCTCCGATTCTTC. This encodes CASSLHGDYLRFF.

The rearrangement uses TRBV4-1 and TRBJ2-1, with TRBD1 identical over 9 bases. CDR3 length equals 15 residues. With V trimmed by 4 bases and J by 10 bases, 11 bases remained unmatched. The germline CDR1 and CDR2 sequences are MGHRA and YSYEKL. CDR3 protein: CASSRGQGPVGEQFF. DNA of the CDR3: TGCGCCAGCAGCCGGGGACAGGGCCCGGTCGGCGAGCAGTTCTTC.

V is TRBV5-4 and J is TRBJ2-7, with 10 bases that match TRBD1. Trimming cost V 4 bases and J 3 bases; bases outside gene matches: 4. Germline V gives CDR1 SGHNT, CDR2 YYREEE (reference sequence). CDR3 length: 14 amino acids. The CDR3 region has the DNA TGTGCCAGCAGCGGGGACAGGGGCCTCTACGAGCAGTACTTC. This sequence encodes CASSGDRGLYEQYF.

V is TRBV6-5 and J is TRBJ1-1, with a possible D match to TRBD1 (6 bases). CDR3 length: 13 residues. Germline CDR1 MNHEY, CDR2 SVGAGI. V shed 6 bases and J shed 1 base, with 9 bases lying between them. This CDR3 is CASRKGGNTEAFF. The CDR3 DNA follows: TGTGCCAGCAGGAAGGGGGGGAACACTGAAGCTTTCTTT.

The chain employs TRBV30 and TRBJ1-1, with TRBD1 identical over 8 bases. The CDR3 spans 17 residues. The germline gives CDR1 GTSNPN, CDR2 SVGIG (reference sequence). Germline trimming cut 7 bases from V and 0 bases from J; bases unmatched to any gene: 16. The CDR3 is CASQSNTGTGVNTEAFF. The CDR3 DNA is TGTGCCTCCCAATCCAACACCGGGACAGGAGTGAACACTGAAGCTTTCTTT.

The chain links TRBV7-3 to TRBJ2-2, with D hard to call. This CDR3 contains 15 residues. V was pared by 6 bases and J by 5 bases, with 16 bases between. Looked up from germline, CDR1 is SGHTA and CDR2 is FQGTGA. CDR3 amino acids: CASRFLGIGTGELFF. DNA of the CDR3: TGTGCCAGCAGGTTTCTAGGGATTGGTACCGGGGAGCTGTTTTTT. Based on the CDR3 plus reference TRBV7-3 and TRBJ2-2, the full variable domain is GAGVSQTPSNKVTEKGKYVELRCDPISGHTALYWYRQSLGQGPEFLIYFQGTGAADDSGLPNDRFFAVRPEGSVSTLKIQRTERGDSAVYLCASRFLGIGTGELFFGEGSRLTVL.

CDR3 DNA: TGTGCCAGCAGCTTAGGGCGGGGATTAGACTATGGCTACACCTTC. Its translation is CASSLGRGLDYGYTF. The V call is TRBV7-2, the J call TRBJ1-2; no firm D call. The CDR3 contains 15 residues. Trimming removed 1 base from V and 3 bases from J, with 12 bases in between. Per the germline V gene, CDR1 is SGHTA and CDR2 is FQGNSA.

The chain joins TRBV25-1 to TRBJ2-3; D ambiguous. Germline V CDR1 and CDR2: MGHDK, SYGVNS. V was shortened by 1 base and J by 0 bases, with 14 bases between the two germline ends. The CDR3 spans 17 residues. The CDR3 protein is CASSELGPVGSTDTQYF. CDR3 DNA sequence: TGTGCCAGCAGTGAATTAGGCCCAGTGGGGAGCACAGATACGCAGTATTTT.

DNA of the CDR3: TGTGCCAGCAGCTTTGGGGGGCGGGGGCAGCCCCAGCATTTT. Translation gives CASSFGGRGQPQHF. V usage is TRBV5-4 and J usage is TRBJ1-5; D might be TRBD1 (6 bases). V lost 2 bases and J lost 7, with 13 bases in between. CDR3 length: 14 residues. The germline gives CDR1 SGHNT, CDR2 YYREEE (reference sequence). The variable domain in full, completed from reference TRBV5-4 and TRBJ1-5, reads ETGVTQSPTHLIKTRGQQVTLRCSSQSGHNTVSWYQQALGQGPQFIFQYYREEENGRGNFPPRFSGLQFPNYSSELNVNALELDDSALYLCASSFGGRGQPQHFGDGTRLSIL.

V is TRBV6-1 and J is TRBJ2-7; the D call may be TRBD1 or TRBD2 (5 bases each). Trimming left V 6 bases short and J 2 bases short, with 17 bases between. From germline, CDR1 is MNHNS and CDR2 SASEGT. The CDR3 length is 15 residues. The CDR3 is CASRDGPRGTYEQYF. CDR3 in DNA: TGTGCCAGCAGGGACGGGCCCCGGGGCACCTACGAGCAGTACTTC.

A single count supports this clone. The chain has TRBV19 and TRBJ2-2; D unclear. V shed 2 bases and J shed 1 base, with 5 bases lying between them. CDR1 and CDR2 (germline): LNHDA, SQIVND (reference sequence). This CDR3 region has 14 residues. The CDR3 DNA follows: TGTGCCAGTAGTATAACCGGGAACACCGGGGAGCTGTTTTTT. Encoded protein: CASSITGNTGELFF.

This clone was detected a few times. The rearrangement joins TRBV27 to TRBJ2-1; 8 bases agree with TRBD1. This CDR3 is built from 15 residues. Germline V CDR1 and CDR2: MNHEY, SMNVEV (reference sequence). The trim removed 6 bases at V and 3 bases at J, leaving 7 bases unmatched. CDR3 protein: CASSRGQAIYNEQFF. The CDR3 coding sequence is TGTGCCAGCAGCCGGGGACAGGCGATCTACAATGAGCAGTTCTTC.

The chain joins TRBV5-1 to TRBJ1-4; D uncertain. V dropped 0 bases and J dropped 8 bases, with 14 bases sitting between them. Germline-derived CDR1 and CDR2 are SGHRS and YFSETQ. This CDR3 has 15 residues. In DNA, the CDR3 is TGCGCCAGCAGCTTGGCCTTAGGGAGTTCCGAAAAACTGTTTTTT. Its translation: CASSLALGSSEKLFF. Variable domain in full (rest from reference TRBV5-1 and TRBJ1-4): KAGVTQTPRYLIKTRGQQVTLSCSPISGHRSVSWYQQTPGQGLQFLFEYFSETQRNKGNFPGRFSGRQFSNSRSEMNVSTLELGDSALYLCASSLALGSSEKLFFGSGTQLSVL.

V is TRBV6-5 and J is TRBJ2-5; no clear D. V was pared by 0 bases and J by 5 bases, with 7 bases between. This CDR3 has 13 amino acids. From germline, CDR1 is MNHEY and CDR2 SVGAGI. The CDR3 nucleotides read TGTGCCAGCAGTTACTCGAATGGGGAGACCCAGTACTTC. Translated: CASSYSNGETQYF.

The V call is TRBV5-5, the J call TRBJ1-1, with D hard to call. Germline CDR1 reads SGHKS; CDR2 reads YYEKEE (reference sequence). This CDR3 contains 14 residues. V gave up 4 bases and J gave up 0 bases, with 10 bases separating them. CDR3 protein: CASSASRMNTEAFF. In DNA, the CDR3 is TGTGCCAGCAGCGCCAGCAGAATGAACACTGAAGCTTTCTTT.

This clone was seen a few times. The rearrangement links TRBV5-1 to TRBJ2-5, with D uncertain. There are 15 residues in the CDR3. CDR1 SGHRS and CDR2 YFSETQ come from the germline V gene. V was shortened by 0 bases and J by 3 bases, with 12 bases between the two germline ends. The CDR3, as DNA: TGCGCCAGCAGCTTGGCCGCCAGAGAAGAAGAGACCCAGTACTTC. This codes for CASSLAAREEETQYF.

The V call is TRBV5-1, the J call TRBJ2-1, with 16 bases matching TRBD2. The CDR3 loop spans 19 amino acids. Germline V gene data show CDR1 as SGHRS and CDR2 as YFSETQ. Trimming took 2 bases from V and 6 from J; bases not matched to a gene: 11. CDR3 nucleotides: TGCGCCAGCAGCTTCAGCTTAGGGACTAGCGGGAGGGCCATCAATGAGCAGTTCTTC. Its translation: CASSFSLGTSGRAINEQFF.

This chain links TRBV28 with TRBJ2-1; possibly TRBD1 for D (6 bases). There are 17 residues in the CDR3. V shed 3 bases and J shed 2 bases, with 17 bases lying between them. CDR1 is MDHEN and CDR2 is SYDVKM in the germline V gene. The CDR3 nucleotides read TGTGCCAGCAGTTTGGGTAGGGGGACGGCTACCTACAATGAGCAGTTCTTC. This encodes CASSLGRGTATYNEQFF. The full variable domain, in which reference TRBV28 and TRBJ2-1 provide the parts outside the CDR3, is DVKVTQSSRYLVKRTGEKVFLECVQDMDHENMFWYRQDPGLGLRLIYFSYDVKMKEKGDIPEGYSVSREKKERFSLILESASTNQTSMYLCASSLGRGTATYNEQFFGPGTRLTVL.